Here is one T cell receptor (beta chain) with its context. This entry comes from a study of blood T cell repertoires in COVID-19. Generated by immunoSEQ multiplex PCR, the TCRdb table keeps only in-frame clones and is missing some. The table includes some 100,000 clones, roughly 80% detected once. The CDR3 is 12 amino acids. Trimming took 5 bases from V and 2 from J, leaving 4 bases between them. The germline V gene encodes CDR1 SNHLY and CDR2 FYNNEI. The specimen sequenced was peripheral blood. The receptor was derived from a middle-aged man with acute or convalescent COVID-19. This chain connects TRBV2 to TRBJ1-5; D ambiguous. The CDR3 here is CASSRGNQPQHF. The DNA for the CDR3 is TGTGCCAGCAGTCGGGGCAATCAGCCCCAGCATTTT.